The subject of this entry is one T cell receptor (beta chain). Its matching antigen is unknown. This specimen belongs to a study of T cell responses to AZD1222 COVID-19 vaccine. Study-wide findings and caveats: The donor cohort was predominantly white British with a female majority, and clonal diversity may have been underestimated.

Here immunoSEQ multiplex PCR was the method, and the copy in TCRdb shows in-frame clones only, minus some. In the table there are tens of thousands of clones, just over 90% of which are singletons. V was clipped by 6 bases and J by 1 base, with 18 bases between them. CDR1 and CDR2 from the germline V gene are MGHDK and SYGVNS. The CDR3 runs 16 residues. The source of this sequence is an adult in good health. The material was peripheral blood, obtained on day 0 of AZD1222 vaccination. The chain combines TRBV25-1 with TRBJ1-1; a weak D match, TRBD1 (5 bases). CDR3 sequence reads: CASRRVGGRGNTEAFF. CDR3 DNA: TGTGCCAGCAGAAGGGTCGGGGGTAGGGGGAACACTGAAGCTTTCTTT.